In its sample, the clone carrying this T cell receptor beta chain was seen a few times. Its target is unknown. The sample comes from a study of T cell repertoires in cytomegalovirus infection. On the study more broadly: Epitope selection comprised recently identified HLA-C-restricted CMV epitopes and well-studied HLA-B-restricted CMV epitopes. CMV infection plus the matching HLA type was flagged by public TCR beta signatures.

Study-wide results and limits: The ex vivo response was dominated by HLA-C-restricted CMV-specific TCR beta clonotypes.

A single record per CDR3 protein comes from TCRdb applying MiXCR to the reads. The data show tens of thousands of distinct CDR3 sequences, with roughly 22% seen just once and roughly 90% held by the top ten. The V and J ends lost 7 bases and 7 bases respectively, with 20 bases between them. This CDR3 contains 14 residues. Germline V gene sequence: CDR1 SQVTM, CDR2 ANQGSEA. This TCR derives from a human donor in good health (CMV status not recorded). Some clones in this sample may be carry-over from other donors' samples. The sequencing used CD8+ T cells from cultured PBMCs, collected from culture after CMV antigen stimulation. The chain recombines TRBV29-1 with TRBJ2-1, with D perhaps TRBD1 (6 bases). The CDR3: CSARLGASGNEQFF. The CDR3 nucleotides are TGCAGCGCCAGGTTGGGGGCCTCAGGGAATGAGCAGTTCTTC.